This TCR beta chain is from a study of blood T cell repertoires in COVID-19. Study background: Both acute and convalescent COVID-19 samples were obtained from the United States, Italy and Spain. The cDNA or gDNA used as material had been derived from T cells, B-cell-depleted T cells, or PBMCs.

In the authors' methods: Estimation of nucleated cell counts was performed using reference gene primer amplification. Only in-frame clones appear in the TCRdb table, and some are missing; sequencing was by immunoSEQ multiplex PCR. Clonal size and the V and J genes are those of that table, whereas D and trimming came from the DNA. The sample records more than 85,000 clones, 70% to 90% being singletons. Germline V lookup: CDR1 DFQATT, CDR2 SNEGSKA (reference sequence). J lost 9 bases, V lost 3 bases, and 4 bases had no gene match. The CDR3 consists of 11 residues. The rearrangement links TRBV20-1 to TRBJ2-7; TRBD2 matches at 8 bases. The specimen was peripheral blood. This TCR derives from an elderly woman with acute or convalescent COVID-19. In DNA form, the CDR3 reads TGCAGTGCTAGCCGAAGCGGGGGGCAGTACTTC. Protein product: CSASRSGGQYF.